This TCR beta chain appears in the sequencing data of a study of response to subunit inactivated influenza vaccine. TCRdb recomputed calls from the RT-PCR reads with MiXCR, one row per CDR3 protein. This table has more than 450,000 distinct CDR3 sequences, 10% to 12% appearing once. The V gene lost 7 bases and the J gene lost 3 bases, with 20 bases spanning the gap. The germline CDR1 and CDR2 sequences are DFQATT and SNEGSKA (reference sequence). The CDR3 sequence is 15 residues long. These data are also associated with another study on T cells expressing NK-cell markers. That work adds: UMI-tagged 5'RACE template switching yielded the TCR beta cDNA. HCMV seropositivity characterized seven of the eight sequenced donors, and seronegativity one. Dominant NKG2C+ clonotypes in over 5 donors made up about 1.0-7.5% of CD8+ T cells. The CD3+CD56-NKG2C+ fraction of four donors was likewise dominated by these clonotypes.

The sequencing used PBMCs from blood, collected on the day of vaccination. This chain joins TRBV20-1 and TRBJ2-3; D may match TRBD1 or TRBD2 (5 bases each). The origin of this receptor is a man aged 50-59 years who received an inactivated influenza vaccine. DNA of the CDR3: TGCAGTGGAATCGGATCAGGGACGGGTACAGATACGCAGTATTTT. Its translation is CSGIGSGTGTDTQYF.